This T cell receptor (beta chain) stems from a study of blood T cells in healthy people across ages. Together with a sample-barcoded 5' primer, a J-beta primer mix was included in a second PCR lasting about 7 to 11 cycles. TCRdb fed the 5' RACE reads into MiXCR, producing one record per CDR3 protein. This sample has around 800,000 distinct CDR3 sequences; about 26% occur once, and the top ten carry 2.5% to 3.5%. This clonotype was recorded many times. Germline values: CDR1 SGHVS, CDR2 FNYEAQ. Trimming cost V 5 bases and J 3 bases, with 8 bases left between them. The CDR3 has 13 residues. This sample was shared with a second study, whose subject was T cells of mothers and their children. From that report: The people who donated were three healthy Caucasian mothers and their six children.

The sample taken for sequencing was blood. The chain combines TRBV7-6 with TRBJ1-3, with TRBD1 as a possible D gene (5 bases). This clonotype was obtained from a boy aged 5-17 years in good health. The CDR3, as DNA: TGTGCCAGCAGCCCGGGGGGTGGAAACACCATATATTTT. Translation: CASSPGGGNTIYF.